The T cell receptor (beta chain) described here comes from a study of blood T cell repertoires in COVID-19. Turning to the study itself: The study drew acute and convalescent COVID-19 samples from the United States, Italy and Spain. The cDNA or gDNA used as material had been derived from T cells, B-cell-depleted T cells, or PBMCs.

V lost 7 bases, J lost 10 bases, and 16 bases lay in between. The germline V gene encodes CDR1 KGHDR and CDR2 SFDVKD. The CDR3 is made up of 13 amino acids. Only in-frame clones appear in the TCRdb table, and some are missing; sequencing was by immunoSEQ multiplex PCR. Here the sample spans about 210,000 clones, 80% to 85% being singletons. Seattle patients were enrolled while actively infected and followed longitudinally. The gene calls are TRBV24-1 and TRBJ2-1; D unresolved. Specimen: peripheral blood. The receptor comes from a woman in her seventies with COVID-19, enrolled during active disease. The CDR3 sequence is CATSRSEAIEQFF. The CDR3 DNA is TGTGCCACCAGCAGAAGCGAGGCTATAGAGCAGTTCTTC.